The following is a T cell receptor beta chain sequence with its context. Profiling relied on immunoSEQ multiplex PCR, and the TCRdb table lists in-frame clones only, not all of them. The repertoire has under 1,100,000 clones, around 78% of them found once; the top ten carry around 0.61%. The data derive from a study of shared clonotypes between healthy human individuals. The CDR3 extends over 14 amino acids. The ends lost 0 bases at V and 2 bases at J; junction bases unmatched: 1. From germline, CDR1 is ENHRY and CDR2 SYGVKD. The chain employs TRBV10-3 and TRBJ2-7; TRBD1 agrees at 7 bases. The clonotype was recovered from a man aged 18-30 years in good health. Some clones in this sample may be carry-over from other donors' samples. Input material: memory CD4+ T cells from PBMCs. The subset here: CD45RA-negative fraction. CDR3 protein: CAISESDRPYEQYF. In DNA, the CDR3 is TGTGCCATCAGTGAGTCGGACAGGCCCTACGAGCAGTACTTC.